The 30 T cell receptor beta chains reported below all come from one sample, sequenced in a study of tissue T cells after allogeneic stem cell transplantation. The protocol was immunoSEQ multiplex PCR, while the TCRdb copy is restricted to in-frame clones and leaves out a portion. The table lists 48,000 or so clones, roughly 73% of them singletons. Sequencing was performed on sorted cells pooled from one or two spleens. These receptors came from a pool of C57BL/6 mice in good health.

Concerning this clone itself: Gene and germline names: mouse. The read terminates 1 residue before the CDR3 end, so the remaining end is supplied by the germline J gene. The genes are TRBV13-3 and TRBJ2-7; 9 bases align to TRBD1. CDR1 NNHDY and CDR2 SYVADS come from the germline V gene. The V segment lost 6 bases and the J segment 5 bases; nucleotides outside the gene matches: 3. This CDR3 spans 12 amino acids. The sequenced part of the CDR3 DNA is TGTGCCAGCAAAACAGGGGGCAATGAACAGTAC. This translates into CASKTGGNEQY. The whole CDR3 reads CASKTGGNEQYF.

This clone was detected only once. The gene symbols are mouse symbols. The read finishes 1 residue shy of the CDR3 end, and the germline J gene is used to complete it. The V gene is TRBV1, the J gene TRBJ1-4, with D uncertain. The CDR3 consists of 12 residues. The germline V and J ends were trimmed by 1 base and 7 bases, with 4 bases remaining between them. Germline V gene data show CDR1 as NSQYPW and CDR2 as LRSPGD (reference sequence). The CDR3 region is CTCSAGGERLFF. The CDR3 bases that were read are TGCACCTGCAGTGCAGGGGGCGAAAGATTATTT.

Turning to this clone: Any gene name here is a mouse gene name. The read ends 1 residue before the CDR3 terminus; that terminus is restored from the germline J gene. V is TRBV1 and J is TRBJ1-6; D remains ambiguous. TRBJ1-6 is placed among ORFs of uncertain function. Trimming removed 0 bases from V and 5 bases from J, with 2 bases in between. Germline-derived CDR1 and CDR2 are NSQYPW and LRSPGD (reference sequence). This CDR3 is 13 amino acids long. The CDR3: CTCSADHNSPLYF. The part of the CDR3 DNA that was read is TGCACCTGCAGTGCAGATCATAATTCGCCCCTCTAC.

As regards this clone: The gene names given are mouse names. With the read ending 1 residue before the CDR3 end, the germline J gene is used to fill in that end. This chain connects TRBV31 to TRBJ1-4, with no clear D. There are 11 residues in the CDR3. Between the trimmed V and J ends, which lost 4 bases and 4 bases, there was a span of 4 bases. Germline loops: CDR1 GKSSPN, CDR2 SITVG. CDR3 bases read: TGTGCCTGGAACATCAACGAAAGATTATTT. Its protein is CAWNINERLF. The CDR3 in its entirety is CAWNINERLFF.

With regard to this clone: Each gene name is a mouse one. The read ends 1 residue before the CDR3 terminus; that terminus is restored from the germline J gene. The genes are TRBV19 and TRBJ2-7, with 7 bases aligning to TRBD1. Germline V gene lookup returns CDR1 FNHDT and CDR2 SITEND (reference sequence). CDR3 size: 13 residues. Unmatched junction bases numbered 0, after V lost 3 bases and J lost 0 bases. Partial CDR3 DNA: TGTGCCAGCAGTACAGGGGGCTCCTATGAACAGTAC. It is translated as CASSTGGSYEQY. The CDR3 in full is CASSTGGSYEQYF.

Regarding this clone: The gene names here belong to mouse. The CDR3 end falls 1 residue outside the read, so it is completed with the germline J gene. The rearrangement links TRBV13-1 to TRBJ2-1; 11 bases line up with TRBD2. In germline, CDR1 is NSHNY, CDR2 SYGAGN. Trimming took 1 base from V and 2 from J; bases not matched to a gene: 5. There are 17 residues in the CDR3. The CDR3 spells CASSDTLTGGDYAEQFF. CDR3 DNA (partial): TGTGCCAGCAGTGATACCCTGACTGGGGGGGACTATGCTGAGCAGTTC.

Turning to this clone: Gene names follow the mouse nomenclature. The CDR3 end falls 1 residue outside the read, so it is completed with the germline J gene. The chain employs TRBV13-2 and TRBJ2-7, with TRBD1 identical over 11 bases. V shed 1 base and J 7 bases; nucleotides not matched to a gene: 4. Germline V CDR1 and CDR2: NNHNN, SYGAGS (reference sequence). This CDR3 region has 14 residues. CDR3 amino acids: CASGDPGQGGEQYF. CDR3 DNA (partial): TGTGCCAGCGGTGATCCGGGACAGGGGGGGGAACAGTAC.

Turning to this clone: The gene symbols are mouse symbols. The read ends 1 residue before the CDR3 terminus; that terminus is restored from the germline J gene. The chain combines TRBV4 with TRBJ2-1, with 8 bases identical to TRBD1. CDR3 length: 15 residues. Germline CDR1 LGHDT, CDR2 YNNKQL (reference sequence). J was trimmed by 2 bases and V by 5 bases; bases with no gene match: 5. The CDR3 DNA, read in part, is TGTGCCAGCAGCCACGGGACAGGTGACTATGCTGAGCAGTTC. Protein product: CASSHGTGDYAEQF. The full CDR3 reads CASSHGTGDYAEQFF.

A remark on this clone: The gene names given are mouse names. The CDR3 extends 1 residue past the end of the read, so its final part is completed from the germline J gene. The chain couples TRBV1 to TRBJ1-3; D may be TRBD1 (6 bases). Germline V gene data show CDR1 as NSQYPW and CDR2 as LRSPGD (reference sequence). CDR3 length equals 16 residues. Between the trimmed V and J ends, which lost 0 bases and 0 bases, there was a span of 9 bases. Here the CDR3 reads CTCSAEGGDSGNTLYF. The CDR3 bases that were read are TGCACCTGCAGTGCAGAAGGGGGGGATTCTGGAAATACGCTCTAT.

With respect to this clone: Genes here carry mouse names. Other DNA sequences in the sample encode the same CDR3. The chain's CDR3 is CASSLDYAEQFF. The sequenced part of the CDR3 DNA is TGTGCCAGCTCTTTGGACTATGCTGAGCAGTTC. The V call is TRBV12-2, the J call TRBJ2-1, with D unresolved. The CDR3 end falls 1 residue outside the read, so it is completed with the germline J gene. This CDR3 region has 12 residues. Looked up from germline, CDR1 is SGHLS and CDR2 is HYDKME. V was trimmed by 3 bases and J by 2 bases, leaving 4 bases between them.

As regards this clone: Germline and genes here are mouse. The read terminates 1 residue before the CDR3 end, so the remaining end is supplied by the germline J gene. This chain uses TRBV2 with TRBJ1-1, with D perhaps matching TRBD1 (6 bases). Trimming shortened V by 0 bases and J by 3 bases, and 11 bases separated the two germline ends. Germline V gives CDR1 LGHNA, CDR2 YSYQKL. This CDR3 is 15 amino acids long. The CDR3 sequence: CASSQEGGWDTEVFF. CDR3 DNA, as far as it was read: TGTGCCAGCAGCCAAGAAGGGGGTTGGGACACAGAAGTCTTC.

Notes on this clone: The genes and germline here are from mouse. The sequence runs out 1 residue before the end of the CDR3; the remainder is reconstructed from the germline J gene. Other DNA sequences of this sample code for an identical CDR3. The chain is built from TRBV31 and TRBJ2-4; no firm D call. Per germline, CDR1 GKSSPN and CDR2 SITVG. This CDR3 is built from 11 residues. V lost 2 bases and J 3 bases, leaving 3 bases between the germline ends. CDR3 bases read: TGTGCCTGGAGTAGACAAAACACCTTGTAC. This gives the protein CAWSRQNTLY. The whole CDR3 is CAWSRQNTLYF.

About this clone: Gene names are mouse gene names. From the germline J gene comes the end of the CDR3, since the read stops 1 residue before it. The V gene is TRBV2, the J gene TRBJ2-2; tentatively, D is TRBD1 (6 bases). The V gene lost 0 bases and the J gene lost 4 bases, with 9 bases spanning the gap. The germline V gene encodes CDR1 LGHNA and CDR2 YSYQKL. The CDR3 covers 15 residues. The CDR3 DNA, read in part, is TGTGCCAGCAGCCAAGATCAGGGGAGCACCGGGCAGCTCTAC. Translated: CASSQDQGSTGQLY. The entire CDR3 protein reads CASSQDQGSTGQLYF.

Regarding this clone: Genes and germline are mouse. The read finishes 1 residue shy of the CDR3 end, and the germline J gene is used to complete it. The chain carries TRBV16 and TRBJ2-7; TRBD1 matches at 7 bases. Germline loops: CDR1 SGHSA, CDR2 FRNQAP. The CDR3 extends over 14 amino acids. V trimming: 0 bases; J trimming: 4 bases; junction bases outside the gene matches: 3. Here the CDR3 reads CASSLEEGQYEQYF. CDR3 DNA, as far as it was read: TGTGCAAGCAGCTTAGAGGAGGGACAGTATGAACAGTAC.

This clone was picked up one time. Gene labels here are mouse ones. The read comes to an end 1 residue before the CDR3 does, leaving the germline J gene to fill in the end. The chain has TRBV14 and TRBJ2-5; 8 nucleotides align to TRBD2. Germline CDR1 is SGHDT and CDR2 is FRDEAV. This CDR3 is 15 amino acids long. The ends lost 5 bases at V and 0 bases at J; junction bases unmatched: 5. This chain's CDR3 is CASRRLGINQDTQYF. CDR3 DNA (partial): TGTGCCAGCAGACGACTGGGGATTAACCAAGACACCCAGTAC.

This clone was picked up a small number of times. Gene names denote mouse genes. This CDR3 reads CSKAGGSSYEQYF. The CDR3 bases that were read are TGTAGTAAGGCTGGGGGGAGCTCCTATGAACAGTAC. The V gene is TRBV30, the J gene TRBJ2-7, with 8 bases matching TRBD2. The read ends 1 residue shy of where the CDR3 ends; the end is completed using the germline J gene. The CDR3 totals 13 residues. CDR1 and CDR2 from the germline V gene are SQVVS and ANEGSEA. The V segment lost 8 bases and the J segment 0 bases; nucleotides outside the gene matches: 6.

This clone came up a few times. Here the gene names and germline are mouse. The read falls 1 residue short of the CDR3 end, and the missing part is taken from the germline J gene. The chain joins TRBV29 to TRBJ1-4, with TRBD1 identical over 10 bases. Germline assignment: CDR1 MSHET and CDR2 SYDVDS. The CDR3 is 15 residues long. V lost 3 bases, J lost 5 bases, and 3 bases stayed unmatched. Partial CDR3 DNA: TGTGCTAGCAGTTTTCCGGGACAGGGGAACGAAAGATTATTT. Translation: CASSFPGQGNERLF. The whole CDR3 sequence reads CASSFPGQGNERLFF.

This clone came up once. The genes and germline here are from mouse. The DNA ends 1 residue before the CDR3 does, and the rest of the CDR3 is filled in from the germline J gene. The chain employs TRBV13-3 and TRBJ2-3; 8 bases are shared with TRBD2. Per germline, CDR1 NNHDY and CDR2 SYVADS. The CDR3 has 15 residues. The ends lost 2 bases at V and 2 bases at J; junction bases unmatched: 4. The part of the CDR3 DNA that was read is TGTGCCAGCAGTGAGGGGGGGGCGGTTGCAGAAACGCTGTAT. This translates into CASSEGGAVAETLY. The full CDR3 protein reads CASSEGGAVAETLYF.

Concerning this clone: Any gene name here is a mouse gene name. The missing CDR3 end, 1 residue past where the read stops, is filled in from the germline J gene. V and J are TRBV13-3 and TRBJ2-5; 8 bases line up with TRBD1. Trimming removed 4 bases from V and 7 bases from J; junction bases left unmatched: 5. The CDR3 runs 13 residues. Germline V gene data show CDR1 as NNHDY and CDR2 as SYVADS. CDR3 DNA (partial): TGTGCCAGCAGTCGACAGGGGACGAACACCCAGTAC. It translates to CASSRQGTNTQY. The full CDR3 sequence reads CASSRQGTNTQYF.

Notes on this clone: Mouse names are used for the genes. CDR3 bases read: TGTGCCAGCAGCGGGCCGGGACATAGGAGCTCCTATGAACAGTAC. It encodes CASSGPGHRSSYEQY. The full CDR3 protein reads CASSGPGHRSSYEQYF. V and J are TRBV19 and TRBJ2-7, with D possibly matching TRBD1 (6 bases). The read is 1 residue too short to cover the CDR3 end, so that end is filled in from the germline J gene. The CDR3 has 16 residues. Germline values: CDR1 FNHDT, CDR2 SITEND (reference sequence). Trimming removed 5 bases from V and 0 bases from J, with 18 bases in between.

As to this clone: Here the gene names and germline are mouse. The read terminates 1 residue before the CDR3 end, so the remaining end is supplied by the germline J gene. V gene TRBV13-1 combines with J gene TRBJ1-4; tentative D call: TRBD1 (5 bases). V was trimmed by 3 bases and J by 3 bases, leaving 9 bases between them. From germline, CDR1 is NSHNY and CDR2 SYGAGN. The CDR3 sequence is 14 residues long. The part of the CDR3 DNA that was read is TGTGCCAGCAGTGGGAGGACAACCAACGAAAGATTATTT. Translated, it gives CASSGRTTNERLF. The whole CDR3 sequence is CASSGRTTNERLFF.

Details on this clone: Here the gene names and germline are mouse. The missing CDR3 end, 1 residue past where the read stops, is filled in from the germline J gene. The J gene is TRBJ1-4, the V gene TRBV19, with D perhaps matching TRBD1 (6 bases). CDR1 FNHDT and CDR2 SITEND come from the germline V gene (reference sequence). Between the trimmed V and J ends, which lost 6 bases and 5 bases, there was a span of 11 bases. The CDR3 has 13 residues. This CDR3 reads CASTLRGNERLFF. The CDR3 DNA, read in part, is TGTGCCAGCACCCTAAGGGGGAACGAAAGATTATTT.

Details on this clone: The genes are named according to mouse. Sequencing ends 1 residue short of the CDR3 end; the germline J gene provides the rest. V usage is TRBV3 and J usage is TRBJ2-4; 9 nucleotides agree with TRBD1. Germline assignment: CDR1 SNHLY and CDR2 FYNGKV (reference sequence). There are 16 residues in the CDR3. The junction had 5 bases not matched to a gene; V was cut back by 4 bases and J by 0 bases. CDR3 region: CASSSGTGTSQNTLYF. Partial CDR3 DNA: TGTGCCAGCAGCTCCGGGACAGGGACTAGTCAAAACACCTTGTAC.

This clone showed up just a few times. Genes here carry mouse names. The sequence runs out 1 residue before the end of the CDR3; the remainder is reconstructed from the germline J gene. V is TRBV13-1 and J is TRBJ2-7, with 10 bases lining up with TRBD2. This CDR3 comprises 15 residues. CDR1 is NSHNY, CDR2 SYGAGN, per germline. V shed 0 bases and J 3 bases; nucleotides not matched to a gene: 3. The DNA read from the CDR3 is TGTGCCAGCAGTGATGTGGGACTGGGGTTCTATGAACAGTAC. Amino acid sequence: CASSDVGLGFYEQY. The complete CDR3 sequence is CASSDVGLGFYEQYF.

Comments on this clone: The gene names given are mouse names. The CDR3 end falls 1 residue outside the read, so it is completed with the germline J gene. This chain links TRBV15 with TRBJ2-7; perhaps TRBD2 as D (5 bases). The CDR3 is 12 residues long. The V and J ends lost 0 bases and 5 bases respectively, with 5 bases between them. The germline V gene encodes CDR1 SGHND and CDR2 FRSKSL. The CDR3 loop is CASSLAGDEQYF. The CDR3 bases that were read are TGTGCCAGCAGTTTAGCTGGGGATGAACAGTAC.

Points on this clone: Mouse gene names apply. The CDR3 protein is CASSLVGTGQLYF. CDR3 DNA (partial): TGTGCCAGCAGCTTAGTGGGCACCGGGCAGCTCTAC. The rearrangement joins TRBV3 to TRBJ2-2; no firm D call. The read comes to an end 1 residue before the CDR3 does, leaving the germline J gene to fill in the end. V was shortened by 1 base and J by 4 bases, with 4 bases between the two germline ends. The CDR3 has 13 residues. Germline CDR1 reads SNHLY; CDR2 reads FYNGKV (reference sequence).

As concerns this clone: The listed genes are named as in mouse. The read terminates 1 residue ahead of where the CDR3 ends, so the germline J gene completes it. V gene TRBV13-2 combines with J gene TRBJ2-4, with 8 bases that match TRBD1. This CDR3 is 12 amino acids long. CDR1 and CDR2 from the germline V gene are NNHNN and SYGAGS (reference sequence). The V gene end was trimmed by 4 bases and the J gene end by 5 bases; junction bases not matched to a gene: 0. The sequenced part of the CDR3 DNA is TGTGCCAGCGGTACAGGGGGAAACACCTTGTAC. Translation: CASGTGGNTLY. The CDR3 in its entirety is CASGTGGNTLYF.

A word on this clone: Germline and genes here are mouse. Sequencing ends 1 residue short of the CDR3 end; the germline J gene provides the rest. The rearrangement joins TRBV12-1 to TRBJ2-1; D tentatively fits TRBD1 or TRBD2 (5 bases each). Deletions cut 1 base from V and 2 bases from J, with 5 bases between. The CDR3 runs to 13 residues. In germline, CDR1 is SGHSN, CDR2 HYEKVE. This CDR3 is CASSLGDYAEQFF. Partial CDR3 DNA: TGTGCCAGCTCTCTGGGGGACTATGCTGAGCAGTTC.

Points on this clone: Gene labels here are mouse ones. The CDR3 extends 1 residue past the end of the read, so its final part is completed from the germline J gene. The rearrangement joins TRBV3 to TRBJ1-3; no clear D. The V gene lost 1 base and the J gene lost 4 bases, with 8 bases spanning the gap. The CDR3 consists of 14 residues. CDR1 is SNHLY and CDR2 is FYNGKV in the germline V gene (reference sequence). The CDR3 is CASSLGGRGNTLYF. The sequenced part of the CDR3 DNA is TGTGCCAGCAGCTTAGGTGGGAGGGGAAATACGCTCTAT.

The sample holds a few counts of this clone. The gene names here belong to mouse. The CDR3 end falls 1 residue outside the read, so it is completed with the germline J gene. The chain has TRBV26 and TRBJ1-3, with D possibly being TRBD1 (5 bases). With 4 bases removed from V and 0 bases from J, the gap between germline ends came to 7 bases. Germline V gene data show CDR1 as KGHPV and CDR2 as FQNQEV (reference sequence). The CDR3 spans 14 residues. The CDR3 reads CASSPQGSGNTLYF. The CDR3 bases that were read are TGTGCCAGCAGTCCTCAGGGTTCTGGAAATACGCTCTAT. The complete variable domain, with remaining parts taken from reference TRBV26 and TRBJ1-3, reads NSKVIQTPRYLVKGQGQKAKMRCIPEKGHPVVFWYQQNKNNEFKFLINFQNQEVLQQIDMTEKRFSAECPSNSPCSLEIQSSEAGDSALYLCASSPQGSGNTLYFGEGSRLIVV.